Given below is one TCR beta chain in context. These data come from a study of cytomegalovirus exposure and HLA in healthy donors. The CDR3 is 15 amino acids. Germline CDR1 is MNHNS and CDR2 is SASEGT. V trimming: 0 bases; J trimming: 11 bases; junction bases outside the gene matches: 12. A multiplex PCR was run with 60 Vbeta primers and 13 Jbeta primers. Assay: immunoSEQ multiplex PCR; the TCRdb copy retains only in-frame clones and omits some. The repertoire consists of about 100,000 clones, with around 76% occurring once and the leading ten covering under 4.5%. The receptor was derived from a woman aged 50 to 65 in good health and CMV-seropositive. The source material was PBMCs. The chain is built from TRBV6-1 and TRBJ1-1; 7 bases agree with TRBD1. The CDR3 region has the DNA TGTGCCAGCAGTGAAGCCCCAGGGGGGCCTAGGGACGCTTTCTTT. Amino acid sequence: CASSEAPGGPRDAFF.